This T cell receptor beta chain was identified in a study of monozygotic twins with inflammatory bowel disease (dated by TCRdb to between 2019 and 2020). For the wider study: A total of some 30 monozygotic twin pairs were included in the full study, comprising nine German pairs (four IBD-concordant, five IBD-discordant) and 19 IBD-discordant Danish pairs. The search for disease-associated traits relied mainly on comparing, within discordant pairs, IBD patients with their genetically identical healthy co-twins. Each individual had, on average, about 151 000 unique TCRalpha sequences and 181 000 unique TCRbeta sequences available for analysis.

The library was obtained by 5' RACE. For each TCR library, approximately 4,000 ng of total RNA was used. cDNA was synthesized with SMARTScribe reverse transcriptase in eight separate reactions per sample. During cDNA synthesis, unique molecular identifiers containing a 6-nucleotide sample barcode were introduced by template switching. TCRalpha and TCRbeta cDNA was amplified by two nested PCRs of approximately 16 and 10 cycles, with bead purification after each PCR. Before amplification, the cDNA was treated with uracil DNA-glycosylase and purified using the QIAquick PCR purification kit. The second PCR added Illumina TruSeq-compatible adapters along with sample-specific barcodes. TapeStation and Qubit were used to check library quality and concentration, and 5 ng of each library went into the pool. Sequencing of pooled libraries was carried out on an Illumina HiSeq2500 single-index Rapid Run using 2 x 100 bp reads and custom sequencing primers. In the paper's pipeline: MiGEC version 1.2.6 was used for UMI-based consensus assembly to correct PCR and sequencing errors. MiXCR version 2.1.1 was used to carry out V(D)J alignment, clonotype assembly and CDR3 extraction. To normalise gene usage, clonotype sharing and MAIT/NKT TCR abundance, the analysis used the top 1000, 10 000 and 20 000 clonotypes per sample. Diversity was computed as the inverse Simpson index with the vegan R package after downsampling to 27 000 UMIs. Statistical testing used paired Mann-Whitney U tests on the discordant twin pairs and applied Benjamini-Hochberg correction for multiple testing. Through TCRdb reprocessing, the reads give one entry per CDR3 protein sequence; DNA is omitted. V and J calls and clone size were set by TCRdb, not the authors. The data table for this sample lists about 300,000 distinct CDR3 sequences. The ten largest clones take up 5.6% of the sample.

From each donor, a 2.5 ml peripheral blood sample was drawn into PAXgene tubes and stored at -80 degrees C. Without T cell sorting, total RNA was isolated from whole blood using the PAXgene blood miRNA kit on an automated QIAcube. Deep TCRalpha and TCRbeta repertoire profiling with unique molecular barcoding was performed on peripheral blood of monozygotic twin pairs concordant or discordant for inflammatory bowel disease. Smoking habits were recorded for all twin pairs, with individuals classified as current, former or never smokers. Findings and caveats that apply to the study as a whole: TCRbeta repertoire diversity, by inverse Simpson index, was decreased in IBD patients compared with their healthy co-twins. Fewer clonotypes were shared with other individuals by IBD patients than by healthy twins, most markedly in patients showing signs of disease activity. No difference in repertoire similarity was observed between concordant and discordant twins, possibly owing to limited statistical power. Background noise and inter-individual variability may have been introduced into the repertoires by the differing immunosuppressive treatments among patients. The results gave no support for a single strong signal or clonotype linked to IBD. The analysis was unable to tell different T cell subtypes apart.

The germline V gene encodes CDR1 SGHRS and CDR2 YFSETQ. The CDR3 spans 16 residues, from the cysteine through the phenylalanine. The DNA sequence is not available. About this clonotype: Its binding antigen is unknown.

The chain links TRBV5-1 with TRBJ1-1. This clonotype originated in a human donor with ulcerative colitis or Crohn's disease, or a healthy co-twin of an affected twin (not recorded which). Sequencing was carried out using blood. The CDR3 protein is CASSLGSGGASTEAFF.